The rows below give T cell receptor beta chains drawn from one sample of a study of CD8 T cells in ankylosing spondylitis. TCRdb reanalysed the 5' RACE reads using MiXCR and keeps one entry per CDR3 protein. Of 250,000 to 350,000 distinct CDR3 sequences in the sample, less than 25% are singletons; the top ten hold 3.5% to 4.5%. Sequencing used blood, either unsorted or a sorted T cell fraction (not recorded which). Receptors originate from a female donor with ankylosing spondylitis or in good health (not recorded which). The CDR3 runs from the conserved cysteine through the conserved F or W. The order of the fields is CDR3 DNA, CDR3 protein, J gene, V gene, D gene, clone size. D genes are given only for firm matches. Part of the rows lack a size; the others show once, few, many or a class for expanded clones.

CDR3 DNA: TGTGCCAGCAGCTTAATGGGGGGGGACACCGGGGAGCTGTTTTTT
CDR3 protein: CASSLMGGDTGELFF
J gene: TRBJ2-2
V gene: TRBV11-3
D gene: TRBD2
clone size: many

CDR3 DNA: TGTGCCAGCAGCAAGGGCCAGCGGGGTTTATTAGGGGAGCAGTTCTTC
CDR3 protein: CASSKGQRGLLGEQFF
J gene: TRBJ2-1
V gene: TRBV21-1
D gene: -
clone size: once

CDR3 DNA: TGCGCCAGCAGCTTGGAATTCCTAGCGGGAGTTTCTGAGCAGTTCTTC
CDR3 protein: CASSLEFLAGVSEQFF
J gene: TRBJ2-1
V gene: TRBV5-1
D gene: TRBD2
clone size: -

CDR3 DNA: TGTGCCACCTCTTCCCCACCGGGTGAGCAGTTCTTC
CDR3 protein: CATSSPPGEQFF
J gene: TRBJ2-1
V gene: TRBV24-1
D gene: -
clone size: few

CDR3 DNA: TGTGCCTGGACCCCGGACAGGGGAAGGGAGCAGTACTTC
CDR3 protein: CAWTPDRGREQYF
J gene: TRBJ2-7
V gene: TRBV30
D gene: TRBD1
clone size: -

CDR3 DNA: TGTGCCAGCAGCCTGGCGATGATGAACACTGAAGCTTTCTTT
CDR3 protein: CASSLAMMNTEAFF
J gene: TRBJ1-1
V gene: TRBV5-6
D gene: -
clone size: -

CDR3 DNA: TGCAGTGCTTCACAGGGAAACCCCTACGAGCAGTACTTC
CDR3 protein: CSASQGNPYEQYF
J gene: TRBJ2-7
V gene: TRBV20-1
D gene: -
clone size: -

CDR3 DNA: TGTGCCAGCAGTCACCGGCCGGGACAGCTACATTCTGGAAACACCATATATTTT
CDR3 protein: CASSHRPGQLHSGNTIYF
J gene: TRBJ1-3
V gene: TRBV12-3/TRBV12-4
D gene: TRBD1
clone size: few

CDR3 DNA: TGCGCCAGCAGCTCCGGACTAGCCAACTACGAGCAGTACTTC
CDR3 protein: CASSSGLANYEQYF
J gene: TRBJ2-7
V gene: TRBV5-1
D gene: TRBD2
clone size: -

CDR3 DNA: TGTGCCAGCAGCAGCGGCCTAGATTGGCCAAATACGCAGTATTTT
CDR3 protein: CASSSGLDWPNTQYF
J gene: TRBJ2-3
V gene: TRBV7-2
D gene: -
clone size: -

CDR3 DNA: TGTGCCAGCAGCGTCGGGGCGCAGCAGTACTTC
CDR3 protein: CASSVGAQQYF
J gene: TRBJ2-7
V gene: TRBV13
D gene: -
clone size: few

CDR3 DNA: TGCAGTGTCACGAGAGCCATAGCGGGAGGAGTGAGTGAGCAGTTCTTC
CDR3 protein: CSVTRAIAGGVSEQFF
J gene: TRBJ2-1
V gene: TRBV20-1
D gene: TRBD2
clone size: few

CDR3 DNA: TGTGCCAGCAGACTAGCGAACACCGGGGAGCTGTTTTTT
CDR3 protein: CASRLANTGELFF
J gene: TRBJ2-2
V gene: TRBV6-1
D gene: -
clone size: -

CDR3 DNA: TGTGCCAGCAGCTTCTCCCTTAACACCGGGGAGCTGTTTTTT
CDR3 protein: CASSFSLNTGELFF
J gene: TRBJ2-2
V gene: TRBV11-2
D gene: -
clone size: -

CDR3 DNA: TGCGCCAGCAGCCCCCTCGACAGGGTTGGCTCCTACGAGCAGTACTTC
CDR3 protein: CASSPLDRVGSYEQYF
J gene: TRBJ2-7
V gene: TRBV5-1
D gene: TRBD1
clone size: -

CDR3 DNA: TGTGCCAGCAGTTTGTGGGGGGGAGCGGGAGATACGCAGTATTTT
CDR3 protein: CASSLWGGAGDTQYF
J gene: TRBJ2-3
V gene: TRBV12-3/TRBV12-4
D gene: TRBD2
clone size: few

CDR3 DNA: TGCAGTGCTTCCCTCCGGGACAGGGACGACGAGCAGTACTTC
CDR3 protein: CSASLRDRDDEQYF
J gene: TRBJ2-7
V gene: TRBV20-1
D gene: TRBD1
clone size: few

CDR3 DNA: TGTGCCAGCAGCCACCGCGGCCTAGATGAAAAACTGTTTTTT
CDR3 protein: CASSHRGLDEKLFF
J gene: TRBJ1-4
V gene: TRBV4-2
D gene: -
clone size: -

CDR3 DNA: TGCAGTGCTAGGGGGACAGGGTCTGATACGCAGTATTTT
CDR3 protein: CSARGTGSDTQYF
J gene: TRBJ2-3
V gene: TRBV20-1
D gene: TRBD1
clone size: few

CDR3 DNA: TGTGCCAGCAGCTCCATCCTGGGGAATTCACCCCTCCACTTT
CDR3 protein: CASSSILGNSPLHF
J gene: TRBJ1-6
V gene: TRBV7-9
D gene: -
clone size: -

CDR3 DNA: TGTGCCAGCAGTCTCACCGGGACGGTGATGAACACTGAAGCTTTCTTT
CDR3 protein: CASSLTGTVMNTEAFF
J gene: TRBJ1-1
V gene: TRBV6-2/TRBV6-3
D gene: -
clone size: few

CDR3 DNA: TGTGCCAGCAAACTTACGTCTCTTTCGACATACGAGCAGTACTTC
CDR3 protein: CASKLTSLSTYEQYF
J gene: TRBJ2-7
V gene: TRBV27
D gene: -
clone size: few

CDR3 DNA: TGTGCCAGCTCCCTTCCCGACAGTTATGGCTACACCTTC
CDR3 protein: CASSLPDSYGYTF
J gene: TRBJ1-2
V gene: TRBV5-6
D gene: -
clone size: -

CDR3 DNA: TGCAGTGCCGGGACTAGGGCCTACGAGCAGTACTTC
CDR3 protein: CSAGTRAYEQYF
J gene: TRBJ2-7
V gene: TRBV29-1
D gene: TRBD2
clone size: many

CDR3 DNA: TGTGCCAGCAGCTTAAGACCTCGTGGCAGGAGGAACACCGGGGAGCTGTTTTTT
CDR3 protein: CASSLRPRGRRNTGELFF
J gene: TRBJ2-2
V gene: TRBV7-2
D gene: -
clone size: -

CDR3 DNA: TGTGCCAGCAGCGTCGATCCCACTAGCGGGAGGGCCAATGAGCAGTTCTTC
CDR3 protein: CASSVDPTSGRANEQFF
J gene: TRBJ2-1
V gene: TRBV9
D gene: TRBD2
clone size: -

CDR3 DNA: TGCGCCAGCAGTCCACCCGGGACTAGCGGGAAAGAGACCCAGTACTTC
CDR3 protein: CASSPPGTSGKETQYF
J gene: TRBJ2-5
V gene: TRBV5-1
D gene: TRBD2
clone size: -

CDR3 DNA: TGCAGTGCTAGAGTTGGACAGGAGGTGAAAGAGACCCAGTACTTC
CDR3 protein: CSARVGQEVKETQYF
J gene: TRBJ2-5
V gene: TRBV20-1
D gene: TRBD1
clone size: many

CDR3 DNA: TGTGCCAGCAGTGAATATGGTGACAGGGCTGAAGCTTTCTTT
CDR3 protein: CASSEYGDRAEAFF
J gene: TRBJ1-1
V gene: TRBV25-1
D gene: TRBD1
clone size: -

CDR3 DNA: TGTGCCAGCAGCGGACCCGGGGACAGGGGTCAATACGAGCAGTACTTC
CDR3 protein: CASSGPGDRGQYEQYF
J gene: TRBJ2-7
V gene: TRBV9
D gene: TRBD1
clone size: few